What follows are 30 T cell receptor beta chains derived from one specimen sequenced in a study of cytomegalovirus exposure and HLA in healthy donors. Vbeta (60) and Jbeta (13) primers were used in the PCR. The protocol was immunoSEQ multiplex PCR, while the TCRdb copy is restricted to in-frame clones and leaves out a portion. The sample has about 94,000 clones, roughly 70% seen once. Sequencing used PBMCs. These receptor sequences come from a young man in good health and CMV-seropositive.

V and J are TRBV29-1 and TRBJ1-1; 9 nucleotides agree with TRBD1. V dropped 0 bases and J dropped 7; count of bases not matched to a gene: 6. This CDR3 has 14 amino acids. Germline V lookup: CDR1 SQVTM, CDR2 ANQGSEA. The CDR3 nucleotides are TGCAGCGTTGAAGAAAACGGGACAGGGCGTGAAGCTTTCTTT. Translation: CSVEENGTGREAFF. Based on the CDR3 plus reference TRBV29-1 and TRBJ1-1, the full variable domain is SAVISQKPSRDICQRGTSLTIQCQVDSQVTMMFWYRQQPGQSLTLIATANQGSEATYESGFVIDKFPISRPNLTFSTLTVSNMSPEDSSIYLCSVEENGTGREAFFGQGTRLTVV.

The V call is TRBV7-2, the J call TRBJ2-1; maybe TRBD1 (5 bases). The CDR3 covers 12 residues. The germline gives CDR1 SGHTA, CDR2 FQGNSA. Trimming stripped 5 bases from V and 8 bases from J, with 10 bases between. This chain's CDR3 is CASSEQGDEQFF. CDR3 DNA sequence: TGTGCCAGCAGCGAGCAGGGTGATGAGCAGTTCTTC.

This clone was recorded only once. The chain joins TRBV4-3 to TRBJ1-1; the match to TRBD1 covers 11 bases. With 0 bases clipped from V and 5 bases from J, the junction kept 8 bases outside the gene matches. Germline V gene data show CDR1 as LGHNA and CDR2 as YSLEER. The length of the CDR3 is 17 residues. CDR3 bases: TGCGCCAGCAGCCAAGAGAGCGTGGGACAGGGGGGGACTGAAGCTTTCTTT. Protein sequence: CASSQESVGQGGTEAFF.

The rearrangement links TRBV27 to TRBJ2-1, with TRBD2 matching 9 bases. Germline V gene lookup returns CDR1 MNHEY and CDR2 SMNVEV (reference sequence). J was trimmed by 0 bases and V by 5 bases; bases with no gene match: 8. The CDR3 length is 17 residues. This CDR3 reads CASSPGLAPSSYNEQFF. The DNA of the CDR3 is TGTGCCAGCAGTCCAGGACTAGCGCCGAGCTCCTACAATGAGCAGTTCTTC.

This rearrangement joins TRBV6-1 to TRBJ2-5, with D perhaps matching TRBD2 (5 bases). CDR1 is MNHNS and CDR2 is SASEGT in the germline V gene. Trimming took 5 bases from V and 2 from J, leaving 9 bases between them. The CDR3 spans 13 residues. The chain's CDR3 is CASSLALQETQYF. The DNA for the CDR3 is TGTGCCAGCAGTTTAGCGCTGCAAGAGACCCAGTACTTC.

V gene TRBV18 combines with J gene TRBJ2-1; 8 nucleotides match TRBD2. V was pared by 1 base and J by 7 bases, with 6 bases of the junction left unmatched. CDR3 size: 15 residues. Per the germline V gene, CDR1 is KGHSH and CDR2 is LQKENI. CDR3 loop: CASSPRAGEGNEQFF. The CDR3 DNA reads TGTGCCAGCTCACCACGAGCGGGAGAGGGGAATGAGCAGTTCTTC. Using reference TRBV18 and TRBJ2-1 for the parts outside the CDR3, the full variable domain is NAGVMQNPRHLVRRRGQEARLRCSPMKGHSHVYWYRQLPEEGLKFMVYLQKENIIDESGMPKERFSAEFPKEGPSILRIQQVVRGDSAAYFCASSPRAGEGNEQFFGPGTRLTVL.

The count of this clone is one. This sequence joins TRBV28 and TRBJ1-1, with TRBD1 matching over 7 bases. This CDR3 spans 15 amino acids. Germline V gene sequence: CDR1 MDHEN, CDR2 SYDVKM. V lost 4 bases to trimming and J lost 1 base; unmatched junction nucleotides: 6. CDR3 residues: CASSSPRTGNTEAFF. For the CDR3, the DNA is TGTGCCAGCAGTTCGCCACGGACAGGGAACACTGAAGCTTTCTTT.

This clone was observed a few times. The chain has TRBV4-1 and TRBJ1-1, with a possible D match to TRBD1 (5 bases). Trimming left V 1 base short and J 5 bases short, with 23 bases between. The CDR3 spans 18 residues. The V gene's germline CDR1 is MGHRA and CDR2 YSYEKL. The CDR3 coding sequence is TGCGCCAGCAGCCAAGCCCAGGACGGCAGGGCCCAACGGACTGAAGCTTTCTTT. This translates into CASSQAQDGRAQRTEAFF.

The chain joins TRBV5-5 to TRBJ2-7, with TRBD2 as a possible D gene (7 bases). Trimming took off 4 bases at V and 2 bases at J, with 13 bases between the two ends. Looked up from germline, CDR1 is SGHKS and CDR2 is YYEKEE (reference sequence). The CDR3 contains 14 residues. The CDR3 loop reads CASSPGGHAYEQYF. The CDR3 region has the DNA TGTGCCAGCAGCCCCGGGGGGCACGCCTACGAGCAGTACTTC.

This clone turned up a few times. The chain couples TRBV28 to TRBJ2-1; TRBD2 might be the D (5 bases). V was trimmed by 2 bases and J by 3 bases, leaving 11 bases between them. Germline values: CDR1 MDHEN, CDR2 SYDVKM. The CDR3 is 15 residues long. DNA of the CDR3: TGTGCCAGCAGTTTACCTGGACTGAACTACAATGAGCAGTTCTTC. Its protein product is CASSLPGLNYNEQFF.

The chain is built from TRBV30 and TRBJ2-7, with D perhaps TRBD2 (5 bases). The CDR3 is 15 residues long. The V end lost 2 bases, the J end lost 0 bases, and 14 bases lay between the germline ends. The V gene's germline CDR1 is GTSNPN and CDR2 SVGIG (reference sequence). CDR3 region: CAWSSPGIPSYEQYF. CDR3 coding DNA: TGTGCCTGGAGTTCCCCCGGGATCCCCTCCTACGAGCAGTACTTC. Full variable domain (rest looked up from reference TRBV30 and TRBJ2-7): SQTIHQWPATLVQPVGSPLSLECTVEGTSNPNLYWYRQAAGRGLQLLFYSVGIGQISSEVPQNLSASRPQDRQFILSSKKLLLSDSGFYLCAWSSPGIPSYEQYFGPGTRLTVT.

The CDR3 DNA sequence: TGTGCCAGCAGCCAAGTGTCCCAGATAACCAACTATGGCTACACCTTC. Translation: CASSQVSQITNYGYTF. V and J are TRBV4-2 and TRBJ1-2, with D unresolved. Germline V CDR1 and CDR2: LGHNA, YNFKEQ. The CDR3 is 16 residues long. V was trimmed by 1 base and J by 2 bases, leaving 14 bases between them.

The V gene is TRBV23-1, the J gene TRBJ2-6; 11 positions agree with TRBD1. TRBV23-1 qualifies as an ORF whose function is uncertain. CDR3 length equals 17 residues. Germline trimming cut 9 bases from V and 1 base from J; bases unmatched to any gene: 8. CDR3 region: CASPLGQGASGANVLTF. The DNA for the CDR3 is TGCGCCAGTCCCTTAGGACAGGGGGCTTCTGGGGCCAACGTCCTGACTTTC.

This clone was picked up a small number of times. The rearrangement joins TRBV6-5 to TRBJ1-1; possibly TRBD1 for D (5 bases). The germline CDR1 and CDR2 sequences are MNHEY and SVGAGI. The CDR3 is 11 residues long. Trimming took off 11 bases at V and 4 bases at J, with 11 bases between the two ends. The CDR3: CAAAGLTEAFF. The CDR3 coding sequence is TGTGCCGCGGCGGGGCTCACTGAAGCTTTCTTT.

The chain carries TRBV27 and TRBJ2-3; 12 positions agree with TRBD2. The CDR3 is 15 residues long. CDR1 is MNHEY and CDR2 is SMNVEV in the germline V gene (reference sequence). V dropped 6 bases and J dropped 4; count of bases not matched to a gene: 5. The DNA of the CDR3 is TGTGCCAGCAGCGTGACTAGCGGGAGATCAGATACGCAGTATTTT. Amino acids: CASSVTSGRSDTQYF.

J is TRBJ2-7 and V is TRBV6-5; the match to TRBD1 covers 7 bases. The CDR3 loop spans 14 amino acids. CDR1 is MNHEY, CDR2 SVGAGI, per germline. Trimming removed 6 bases from V and 3 bases from J; junction bases left unmatched: 8. The CDR3 region has the DNA TGTGCCAGCAGGGAGCCGGGACAGCTCTACGAGCAGTACTTC. Encoded protein: CASREPGQLYEQYF.

This chain links TRBV5-6 with TRBJ1-1; 7 positions match TRBD1. Germline values: CDR1 SGHDT, CDR2 YYEEEE. The CDR3 is made up of 12 amino acids. V shed 10 bases and J 1 base; nucleotides not matched to a gene: 4. The CDR3 coding sequence is TGTGCCGCTCGACAGGGGAACACTGAAGCTTTCTTT. Translation: CAARQGNTEAFF.

This chain uses TRBV2 with TRBJ1-6; maybe TRBD1 (5 bases). This CDR3 is built from 14 residues. The germline V gene encodes CDR1 SNHLY and CDR2 FYNNEI. The V end was cut by 7 bases, the J end by 9 bases, with 16 bases between. CDR3 DNA: TGTGCCAGCACCGAAGTGACCCAGGGTTCACCCCTCCACTTT. Its protein product is CASTEVTQGSPLHF. The complete variable domain, with remaining parts taken from reference TRBV2 and TRBJ1-6, reads EPEVTQTPSHQVTQMGQEVILRCVPISNHLYFYWYRQILGQKVEFLVSFYNNEISEKSEIFDDQFSVERPDGSNFTLKIRSTKLEDSAMYFCASTEVTQGSPLHFGNGTRLTVT.

The rearrangement joins TRBV27 to TRBJ2-1; maybe TRBD2 (6 bases). CDR1 and CDR2 (germline): MNHEY, SMNVEV (reference sequence). The CDR3 loop spans 16 amino acids. V shed 11 bases and J shed 3 bases, with 23 bases lying between them. The CDR3 bases are TGTGCCGTCCAGGAAAATAGTGCGGGGAGCTACAATGAGCAGTTCTTC. It specifies CAVQENSAGSYNEQFF.

In DNA form, the CDR3 reads TGCGCCAGCAGCCAAGATTCTAGCGGGTGGACAGATACGCAGTATTTT. It translates to CASSQDSSGWTDTQYF. The chain couples TRBV4-1 to TRBJ2-3; 8 bases are a match to TRBD2. Looked up from germline, CDR1 is MGHRA and CDR2 is YSYEKL. With 0 bases clipped from V and 3 bases from J, the junction kept 5 bases outside the gene matches. The CDR3 contains 16 residues.

The chain carries TRBV27 and TRBJ2-2; D is unclear. The CDR3 runs 13 residues. Trimming removed 2 bases from V and 7 bases from J, with 8 bases in between. CDR1 MNHEY and CDR2 SMNVEV come from the germline V gene (reference sequence). CDR3 sequence (DNA): TGTGCCAGCAGTTTAAGTAGTTTCGGGGAGCTGTTTTTT. Amino acid sequence: CASSLSSFGELFF.

The chain combines TRBV7-9 with TRBJ2-1; 8 nucleotides align to TRBD2. The length of the CDR3 is 16 residues. The germline V gene has CDR1 SEHNR and CDR2 FQNEAQ (reference sequence). After removal of 5 bases from V and 2 bases from J, the junction contained 8 bases not matched to a gene. The CDR3 sequence: CASSSLKRETYNEQFF. DNA of the CDR3: TGTGCCAGCAGCAGCTTAAAGCGGGAGACCTACAATGAGCAGTTCTTC.

This clone was seen only once. This rearrangement joins TRBV7-3 to TRBJ2-2; tentatively, D is TRBD1 (7 bases). The CDR3 spans 16 residues. CDR1 SGHTA and CDR2 FQGTGA come from the germline V gene. The V end lost 5 bases, the J end lost 5 bases, and 18 bases lay between the germline ends. In DNA, the CDR3 is TGTGCCAGCAGCCGCGGGACAGCTCTCGGGACCGGGGAGCTGTTTTTT. This encodes CASSRGTALGTGELFF.

The chain uses TRBV6-1 and TRBJ2-7; 9 bases fit TRBD1. V was pared by 7 bases and J by 5 bases, with 9 bases of the junction left unmatched. The CDR3 runs 14 residues. Germline assignment: CDR1 MNHNS and CDR2 SASEGT. The CDR3 DNA is TGTGCCAGCATGGGGTCTTGGGACAGGGACGAGCAGTACTTC. Translation: CASMGSWDRDEQYF.

V is TRBV19 and J is TRBJ1-5, with 9 bases lining up with TRBD1. With V trimmed by 4 bases and J by 4 bases, 11 bases remained unmatched. CDR3 length: 17 amino acids. The germline gives CDR1 LNHDA, CDR2 SQIVND (reference sequence). The CDR3 DNA is TGTGCCAGTAGTAACGCACACACCGGGACAGGGAATCAGCCCCAGCATTTT. Protein: CASSNAHTGTGNQPQHF.

This chain connects TRBV6-5 to TRBJ2-7; D is uncertain. The CDR3 extends over 10 amino acids. The germline gives CDR1 MNHEY, CDR2 SVGAGI. V was trimmed by 11 bases and J by 6 bases, leaving 11 bases between them. DNA for the CDR3: TGTGCCGCCGGGTACGGCGAGCAGTACTTC. Protein product: CAAGYGEQYF.

This clone came up once. This chain's CDR3 is CASRDTLGSYGYTF. As DNA, the CDR3 is TGTGCCAGTAGAGACACCTTAGGGAGCTATGGCTACACCTTC. This chain links TRBV19 with TRBJ1-2; no clear D. The V gene lost 6 bases and the J gene lost 4 bases, with 15 bases spanning the gap. Germline V gives CDR1 LNHDA, CDR2 SQIVND (reference sequence). The CDR3 loop spans 14 amino acids.

The chain combines TRBV5-1 with TRBJ1-5; 7 positions agree with TRBD1. Germline V CDR1 and CDR2: SGHRS, YFSETQ. This CDR3 contains 15 residues. Trimming at V came to 4 bases and at J to 3 bases, leaving 7 bases not matched to a gene. The CDR3 loop reads CASSPTGLYNQPQHF. The CDR3 DNA is TGCGCCAGCAGCCCGACAGGGTTGTACAATCAGCCCCAGCATTTT.

This clone was picked up a small number of times. The rearrangement uses TRBV29-1 and TRBJ2-1, with TRBD1 matching 7 bases. The CDR3 is made up of 14 amino acids. V shed 7 bases and J 7 bases; nucleotides not matched to a gene: 13. Germline CDR1 reads SQVTM; CDR2 reads ANQGSEA. The CDR3 DNA follows: TGCAGCGCTCTGCAAAGGACAGGCTTTAATGAGCAGTTCTTC. Amino acid sequence: CSALQRTGFNEQFF.

V is TRBV5-1 and J is TRBJ1-5, with TRBD1 identical over 11 bases. Per germline, CDR1 SGHRS and CDR2 YFSETQ. Losses at the gene ends were 0 bases for V and 7 bases for J; bases not matched to a gene: 6. This CDR3 has 16 amino acids. The CDR3 spells CASSLGGTGGGQPQHF. CDR3 nucleotides: TGCGCCAGCAGCTTGGGTGGGACAGGGGGAGGCCAGCCCCAGCATTTT.